This entry concerns a single T cell receptor (beta chain). Germline CDR1 reads MGHDK; CDR2 reads SYGVNS. The CDR3 length is 13 residues. V shed 1 base and J shed 4 bases, with 7 bases lying between them. Authors' processing steps: The authors estimated nucleated cell counts from reference gene primer amplification. The assay was immunoSEQ multiplex PCR, and TCRdb's table has in-frame clones only and misses some. V, J and clone size derive from that table, while D and trimming were established from the DNA sequence. In the table there are roughly 200,000 clones, roughly 90% of which are singletons. This entry comes from a study of blood T cell repertoires in COVID-19. About the study: The study drew acute and convalescent COVID-19 samples from the United States, Italy and Spain.

The clonotype comes from a woman in her twenties or thirties who had been exposed to COVID-19. The material sequenced was PBMCs or T cells enriched from blood (not recorded which). This sequence joins TRBV25-1 and TRBJ2-5; D is perhaps TRBD1 (5 bases). The CDR3 DNA reads TGTGCCAGCAGTGAATTTAGGGGAGAGACCCAGTACTTC. It codes for CASSEFRGETQYF. Filled out from reference TRBV25-1 and TRBJ2-5, the complete variable domain reads EADIYQTPRYLVIGTGKKITLECSQTMGHDKMYWYQQDPGMELHLIHYSYGVNSTEKGDLSSESTVSRIRTEHFPLTLESARPSHTSQYLCASSEFRGETQYFGPGTRLLVL.